This passage covers 7 T cell receptor beta chains from one sample sequenced in a study of cytomegalovirus exposure and HLA in healthy donors. It was with 60 Vbeta and 13 Jbeta primers that the PCR ran. Assay: immunoSEQ multiplex PCR; the TCRdb copy retains only in-frame clones and omits some. The sample yields more than 150,000 clones, around 83% seen once. Material for sequencing was PBMCs. The source of these receptors is a woman aged 18-29 years in good health and CMV-seronegative.

The chain uses TRBV27 and TRBJ2-7; no clear D. There are 14 residues in the CDR3. V lost 5 bases, J lost 6 bases, and 17 bases lay in between. CDR1 MNHEY and CDR2 SMNVEV come from the germline V gene (reference sequence). CDR3 loop: CASSPLVTPREQYF. CDR3 in DNA: TGTGCCAGCAGTCCTCTAGTTACCCCTCGCGAGCAGTACTTC.

The chain employs TRBV19 and TRBJ2-3, with TRBD2 as a possible D gene (5 bases). This CDR3 comprises 17 residues. CDR1 LNHDA and CDR2 SQIVND come from the germline V gene (reference sequence). V lost 0 bases and J 2 bases, leaving 15 bases between the germline ends. CDR3 protein: CASSIDPGRGFTDTQYF. CDR3 nucleotide sequence: TGTGCCAGTAGTATAGATCCCGGCCGGGGATTCACAGATACGCAGTATTTT.

The V call is TRBV6-4, the J call TRBJ1-6; 7 bases fit TRBD1. The CDR3 loop spans 16 amino acids. Germline V gene data show CDR1 as MRHNA and CDR2 as SNTAGT. The V segment lost 2 bases and the J segment 0 bases; nucleotides outside the gene matches: 1. CDR3 sequence reads: CASSDRDSSYNSPLHF. In DNA, the CDR3 is TGTGCCAGCAGTGACCGGGACAGCTCCTATAATTCACCCCTCCACTTT.

The V and J genes are TRBV19 and TRBJ2-6; 9 nucleotides agree with TRBD1. Trimming cost V 9 bases and J 4 bases; bases outside gene matches: 16. The CDR3 extends over 18 amino acids. The V gene's germline CDR1 is LNHDA and CDR2 SQIVND (reference sequence). The CDR3 sequence: CASNRDRVPLGGANVLTF. The CDR3 nucleotides are TGTGCCAGCAACCGGGACAGGGTCCCCTTGGGAGGGGCCAACGTCCTGACTTTC.

The chain employs TRBV7-7 and TRBJ2-3; 7 bases line up with TRBD2. CDR1 is SSHAT and CDR2 is FNYEAQ in the germline V gene (reference sequence). The CDR3 has 15 amino acids. After removal of 5 bases from V and 1 base from J, the junction contained 6 bases not matched to a gene. This chain's CDR3 is CASSIGTTGTDTQYF. Written as DNA, the CDR3 is TGTGCCAGCAGCATAGGGACTACTGGCACAGATACGCAGTATTTT. The entire variable domain, with the rest obtained from reference TRBV7-7 and TRBJ2-3, is as follows: GAGVSQSPRYKVTKRGQDVTLRCDPISSHATLYWYQQALGQGPEFLTYFNYEAQPDKSGLPSDRFSAERPEGSISTLTIQRTEQRDSAMYRCASSIGTTGTDTQYFGPGTRLTVL.

The chain uses TRBV6-1 and TRBJ1-1; D gene uncertain. CDR1 and CDR2 from the germline V gene are MNHNS and SASEGT. Trimming left V 8 bases short and J 4 bases short, with 11 bases between. The CDR3 is 12 amino acids. The CDR3 DNA reads TGTGCCAGCGGGCTCTTAGGCACTGAAGCTTTCTTT. Translation: CASGLLGTEAFF.

This clone was found a few times. The chain uses TRBV11-3 and TRBJ1-1, with 7 bases lining up with TRBD1. Germline V gene lookup returns CDR1 SGHNT and CDR2 YENEEA. The trim removed 3 bases at V and 3 bases at J, leaving 1 base unmatched. The CDR3 contains 13 residues. The CDR3 bases are TGTGCCAGCAGCTTCGACAGGGACACTGAAGCTTTCTTT. Amino acids: CASSFDRDTEAFF.